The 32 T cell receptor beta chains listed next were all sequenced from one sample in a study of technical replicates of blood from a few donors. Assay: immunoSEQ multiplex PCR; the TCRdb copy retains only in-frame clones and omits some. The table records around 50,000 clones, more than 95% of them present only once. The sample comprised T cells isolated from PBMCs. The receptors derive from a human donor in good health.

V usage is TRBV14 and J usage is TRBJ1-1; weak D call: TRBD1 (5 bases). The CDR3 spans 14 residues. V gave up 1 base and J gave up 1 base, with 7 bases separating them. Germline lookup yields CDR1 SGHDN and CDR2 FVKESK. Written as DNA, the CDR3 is TGTGCCAGCAGCCAAGGACAGCAGAACACTGAAGCTTTCTTT. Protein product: CASSQGQQNTEAFF.

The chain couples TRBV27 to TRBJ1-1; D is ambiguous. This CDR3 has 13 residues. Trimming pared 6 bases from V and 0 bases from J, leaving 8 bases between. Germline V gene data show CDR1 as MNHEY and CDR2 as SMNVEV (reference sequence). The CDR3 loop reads CASRLQLNTEAFF. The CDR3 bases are TGTGCCAGCAGGCTCCAGTTGAACACTGAAGCTTTCTTT.

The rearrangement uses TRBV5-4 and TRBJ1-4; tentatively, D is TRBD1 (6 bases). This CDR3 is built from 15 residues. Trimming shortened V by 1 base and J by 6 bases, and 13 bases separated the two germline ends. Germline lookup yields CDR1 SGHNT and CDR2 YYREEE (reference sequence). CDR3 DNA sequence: TGTGCCAGCAGCTTGAGGGCAGGGGCGGATGAAAAACTGTTTTTT. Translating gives CASSLRAGADEKLFF.

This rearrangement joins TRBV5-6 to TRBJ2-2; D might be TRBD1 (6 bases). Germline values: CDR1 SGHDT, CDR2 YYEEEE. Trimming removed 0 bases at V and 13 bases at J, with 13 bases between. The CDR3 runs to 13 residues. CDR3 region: CASSLAAGEGLFF. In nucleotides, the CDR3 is TGTGCCAGCAGCTTGGCCGCAGGGGAAGGGCTGTTTTTT. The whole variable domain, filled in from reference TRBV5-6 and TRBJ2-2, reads DAGVTQSPTHLIKTRGQQVTLRCSPKSGHDTVSWYQQALGQGPQFIFQYYEEEERQRGNFPDRFSGHQFPNYSSELNVNALLLGDSALYLCASSLAAGEGLFFGEGSRLTVL.

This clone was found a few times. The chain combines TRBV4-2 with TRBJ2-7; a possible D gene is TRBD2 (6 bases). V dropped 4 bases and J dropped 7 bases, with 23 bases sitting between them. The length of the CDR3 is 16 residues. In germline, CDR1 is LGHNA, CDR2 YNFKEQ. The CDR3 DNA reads TGTGCCAGCAGCCCCCAAATGGGAGGTGAACGGAGGGAGCAGTACTTC. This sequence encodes CASSPQMGGERREQYF.

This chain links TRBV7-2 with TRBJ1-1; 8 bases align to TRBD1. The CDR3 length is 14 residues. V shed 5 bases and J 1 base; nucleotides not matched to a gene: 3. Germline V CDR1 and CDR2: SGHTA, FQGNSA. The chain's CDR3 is CASSQQGGNTEAFF. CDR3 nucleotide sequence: TGTGCCAGCAGCCAACAGGGGGGGAACACTGAAGCTTTCTTT.

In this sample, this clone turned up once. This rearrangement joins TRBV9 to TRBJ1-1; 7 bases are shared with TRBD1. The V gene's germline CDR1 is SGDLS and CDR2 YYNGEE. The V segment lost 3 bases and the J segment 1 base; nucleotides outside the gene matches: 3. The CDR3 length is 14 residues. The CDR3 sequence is CASSAQGGNTEAFF. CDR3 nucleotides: TGTGCCAGCAGCGCCCAGGGGGGGAACACTGAAGCTTTCTTT.

CDR3: CASSLTPGQGAEQYF. The CDR3 coding sequence is TGCGCCAGCAGCTTGACCCCGGGACAGGGGGCCGAGCAGTACTTC. This chain connects TRBV5-1 to TRBJ2-7; 12 positions agree with TRBD1. With V trimmed by 1 base and J by 6 bases, 5 bases remained unmatched. This CDR3 spans 15 amino acids. Germline CDR1 SGHRS, CDR2 YFSETQ.

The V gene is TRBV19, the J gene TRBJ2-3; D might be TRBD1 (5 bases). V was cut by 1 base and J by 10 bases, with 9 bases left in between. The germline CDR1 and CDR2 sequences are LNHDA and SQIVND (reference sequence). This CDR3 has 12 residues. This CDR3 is CASSIGQGSQYF. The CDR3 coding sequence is TGTGCCAGTAGTATAGGTCAGGGTTCGCAGTATTTT.

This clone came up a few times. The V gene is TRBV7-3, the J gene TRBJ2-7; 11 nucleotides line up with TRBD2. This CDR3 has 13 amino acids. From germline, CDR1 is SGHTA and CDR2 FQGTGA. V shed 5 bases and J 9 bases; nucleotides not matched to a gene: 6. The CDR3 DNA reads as TGTGCCAGCAGCCTACTAGCGGGAGAGGTGCAGTACTTC. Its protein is CASSLLAGEVQYF. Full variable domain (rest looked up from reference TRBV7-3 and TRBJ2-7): GAGVSQTPSNKVTEKGKYVELRCDPISGHTALYWYRQSLGQGPEFLIYFQGTGAADDSGLPNDRFFAVRPEGSVSTLKIQRTERGDSAVYLCASSLLAGEVQYFGPGTRLTVT.

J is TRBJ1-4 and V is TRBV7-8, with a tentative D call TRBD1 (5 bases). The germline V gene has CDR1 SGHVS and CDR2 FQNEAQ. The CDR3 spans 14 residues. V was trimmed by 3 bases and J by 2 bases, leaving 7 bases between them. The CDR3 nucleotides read TGTGCCAGCAGCTTTGGGGGGACTAATGAAAAACTGTTTTTT. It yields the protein CASSFGGTNEKLFF.

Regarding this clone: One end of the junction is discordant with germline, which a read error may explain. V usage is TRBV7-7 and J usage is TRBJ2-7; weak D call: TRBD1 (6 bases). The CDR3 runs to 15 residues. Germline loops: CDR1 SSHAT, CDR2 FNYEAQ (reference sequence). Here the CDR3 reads CASSLEPGASYEQYF. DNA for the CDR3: TGTGCTAGCAGCTTAGAACCAGGGGCCTCCTACGAGCAGTACTTC.

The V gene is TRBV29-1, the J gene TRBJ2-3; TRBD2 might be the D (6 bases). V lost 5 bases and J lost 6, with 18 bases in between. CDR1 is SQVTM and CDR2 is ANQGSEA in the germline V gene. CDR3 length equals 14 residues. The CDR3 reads CSVMVSGRADTQYF. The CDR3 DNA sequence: TGCAGCGTTATGGTTAGCGGAAGGGCGGATACGCAGTATTTT.

CDR3: CASSESRGEDGYTF. CDR3 bases: TGCGCCAGCAGTGAGTCGCGTGGAGAGGATGGCTACACCTTC. The chain recombines TRBV10-1 with TRBJ1-2; D is uncertain. CDR3 length: 14 amino acids. Germline CDR1 reads WNHNN; CDR2 reads SYGVQD (reference sequence). V dropped 0 bases and J dropped 6 bases, with 11 bases sitting between them.

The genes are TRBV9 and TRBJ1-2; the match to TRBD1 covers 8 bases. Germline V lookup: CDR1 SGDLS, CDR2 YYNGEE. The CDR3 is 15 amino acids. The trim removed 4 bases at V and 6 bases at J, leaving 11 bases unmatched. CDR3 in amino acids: CASSLGQAPRHGYTF. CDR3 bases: TGTGCCAGCAGCTTGGGACAGGCTCCTCGCCATGGCTACACCTTC.

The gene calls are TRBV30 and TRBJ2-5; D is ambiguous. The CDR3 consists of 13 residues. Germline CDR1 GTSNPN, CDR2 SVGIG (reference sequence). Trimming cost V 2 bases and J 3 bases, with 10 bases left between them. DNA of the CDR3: TGTGCCTGGAGTAGTCTCCCTAAAGAGACCCAGTACTTC. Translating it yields CAWSSLPKETQYF.

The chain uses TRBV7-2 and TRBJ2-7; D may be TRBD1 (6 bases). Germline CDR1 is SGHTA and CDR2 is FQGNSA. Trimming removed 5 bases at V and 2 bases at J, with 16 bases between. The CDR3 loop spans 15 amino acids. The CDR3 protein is CASSVNIGQTYEQYF. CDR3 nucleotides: TGTGCCAGCAGCGTAAACATCGGACAGACCTACGAGCAGTACTTC. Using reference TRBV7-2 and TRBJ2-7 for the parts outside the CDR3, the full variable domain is GAGVSQSPSNKVTEKGKDVELRCDPISGHTALYWYRQSLGQGLEFLIYFQGNSAPDKSGLPSDRFSAERTGGSVSTLTIQRTQQEDSAVYLCASSVNIGQTYEQYFGPGTRLTVT.

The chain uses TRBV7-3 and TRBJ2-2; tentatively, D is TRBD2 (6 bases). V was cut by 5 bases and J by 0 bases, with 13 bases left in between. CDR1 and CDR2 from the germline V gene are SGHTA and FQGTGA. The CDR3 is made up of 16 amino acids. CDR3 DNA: TGTGCCAGCAGCACTAGCCAACATACGAACACCGGGGAGCTGTTTTTT. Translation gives CASSTSQHTNTGELFF. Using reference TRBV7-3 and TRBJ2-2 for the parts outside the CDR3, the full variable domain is GAGVSQTPSNKVTEKGKYVELRCDPISGHTALYWYRQSLGQGPEFLIYFQGTGAADDSGLPNDRFFAVRPEGSVSTLKIQRTERGDSAVYLCASSTSQHTNTGELFFGEGSRLTVL.

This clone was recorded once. As DNA, the CDR3 is TGTGCCATCAGTGGAACGGGACAGGCGAACACTGAAGCTTTCTTT. Its translation is CAISGTGQANTEAFF. This rearrangement joins TRBV10-3 to TRBJ1-1; 8 bases are a match to TRBD1. J was trimmed by 1 base and V by 4 bases; bases with no gene match: 5. The CDR3 has 15 residues. Germline assignment: CDR1 ENHRY and CDR2 SYGVKD.

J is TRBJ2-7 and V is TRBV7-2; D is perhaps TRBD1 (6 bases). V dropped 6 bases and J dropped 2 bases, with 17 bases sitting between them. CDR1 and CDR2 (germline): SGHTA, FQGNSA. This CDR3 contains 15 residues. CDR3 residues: CASSFIGQGTYEQYF. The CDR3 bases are TGTGCCAGCAGTTTTATCGGCCAGGGGACCTACGAGCAGTACTTC.

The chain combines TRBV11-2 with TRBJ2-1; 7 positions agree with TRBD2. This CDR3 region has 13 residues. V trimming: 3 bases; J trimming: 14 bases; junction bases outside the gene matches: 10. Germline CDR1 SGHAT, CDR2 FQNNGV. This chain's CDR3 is CASSLGTTRGEFF. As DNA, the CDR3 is TGTGCCAGCAGCTTGGGGACTACCCGCGGAGAGTTCTTC.

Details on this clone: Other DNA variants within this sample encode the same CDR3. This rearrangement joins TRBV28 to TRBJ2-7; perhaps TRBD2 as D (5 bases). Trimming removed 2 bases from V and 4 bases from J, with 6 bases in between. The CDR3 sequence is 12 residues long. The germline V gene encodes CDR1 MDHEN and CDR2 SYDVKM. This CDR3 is CASSLRGYEQYF. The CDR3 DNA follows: TGTGCCAGCAGTTTAAGAGGGTACGAGCAGTACTTC.

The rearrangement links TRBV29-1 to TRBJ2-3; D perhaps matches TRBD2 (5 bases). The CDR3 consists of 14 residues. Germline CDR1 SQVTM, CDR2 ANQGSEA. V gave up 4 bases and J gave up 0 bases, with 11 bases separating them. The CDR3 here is CSVGAAASTDTQYF. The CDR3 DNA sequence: TGCAGCGTTGGAGCAGCGGCTAGCACAGATACGCAGTATTTT.

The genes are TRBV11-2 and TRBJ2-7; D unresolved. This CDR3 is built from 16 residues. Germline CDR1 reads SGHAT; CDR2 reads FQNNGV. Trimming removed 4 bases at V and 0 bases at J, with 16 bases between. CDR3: CASSSLFERSSYEQYF. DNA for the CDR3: TGTGCCAGCAGCTCCCTTTTTGAGCGAAGCTCCTACGAGCAGTACTTC.

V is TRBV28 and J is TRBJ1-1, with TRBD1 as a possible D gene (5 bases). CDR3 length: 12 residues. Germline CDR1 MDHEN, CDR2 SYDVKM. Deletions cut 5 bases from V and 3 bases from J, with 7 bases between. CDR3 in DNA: TGTGCCAGCAGTCCCAGGGACACTGAAGCTTTCTTT. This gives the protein CASSPRDTEAFF.

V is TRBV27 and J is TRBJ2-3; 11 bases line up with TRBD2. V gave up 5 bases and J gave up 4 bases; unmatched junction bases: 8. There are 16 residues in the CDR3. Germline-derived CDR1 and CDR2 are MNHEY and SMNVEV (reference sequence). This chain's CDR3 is CASSALLAGEADTQYF. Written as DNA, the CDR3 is TGTGCCAGCAGTGCCTTACTAGCGGGAGAGGCAGATACGCAGTATTTT.

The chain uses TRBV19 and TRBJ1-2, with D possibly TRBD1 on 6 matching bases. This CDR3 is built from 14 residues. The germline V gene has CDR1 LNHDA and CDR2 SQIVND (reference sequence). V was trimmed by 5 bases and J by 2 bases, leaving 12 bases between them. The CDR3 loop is CASSLGQNNYGYTF. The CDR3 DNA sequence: TGTGCCAGTAGTCTCGGACAGAACAACTATGGCTACACCTTC.

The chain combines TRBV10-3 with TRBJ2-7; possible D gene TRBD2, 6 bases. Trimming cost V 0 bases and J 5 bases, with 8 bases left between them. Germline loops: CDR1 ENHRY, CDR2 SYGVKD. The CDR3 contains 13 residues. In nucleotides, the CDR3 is TGTGCCATCAGTGAGTCCGGGGGTGACGAGCAGTACTTC. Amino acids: CAISESGGDEQYF.

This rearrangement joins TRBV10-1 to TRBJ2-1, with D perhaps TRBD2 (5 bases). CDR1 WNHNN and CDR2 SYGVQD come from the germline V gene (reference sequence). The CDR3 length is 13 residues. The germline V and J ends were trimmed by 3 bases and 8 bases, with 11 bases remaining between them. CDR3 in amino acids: CASSDTLADEQFF. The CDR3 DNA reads TGCGCCAGCAGTGACACCCTAGCCGATGAGCAGTTCTTC.

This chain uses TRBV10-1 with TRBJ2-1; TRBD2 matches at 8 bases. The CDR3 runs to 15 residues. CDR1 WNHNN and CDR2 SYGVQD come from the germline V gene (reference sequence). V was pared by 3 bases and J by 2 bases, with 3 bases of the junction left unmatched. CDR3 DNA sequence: TGCGCCAGCAGTGACAGCGGGAGCCCCTACAATGAGCAGTTCTTC. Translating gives CASSDSGSPYNEQFF.

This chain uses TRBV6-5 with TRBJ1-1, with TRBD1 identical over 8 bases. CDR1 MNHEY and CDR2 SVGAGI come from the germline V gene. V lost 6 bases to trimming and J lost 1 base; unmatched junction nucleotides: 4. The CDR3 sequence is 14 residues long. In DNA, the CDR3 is TGTGCCAGCAGAGGGGGACAGGCGAACACTGAAGCTTTCTTT. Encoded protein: CASRGGQANTEAFF.

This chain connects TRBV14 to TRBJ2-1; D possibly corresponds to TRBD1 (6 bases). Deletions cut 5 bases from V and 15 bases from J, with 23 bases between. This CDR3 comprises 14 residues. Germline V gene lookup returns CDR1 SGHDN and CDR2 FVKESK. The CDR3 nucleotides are TGTGCCAGCAGCGAGAAGACTTTCGAGCAGGGGCCGTTCTTC. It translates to CASSEKTFEQGPFF.